A selection of T cell receptor beta chains follows, all from one sample in a study of PD-L1 blockade in urothelial cancer. This table comes from immunoSEQ multiplex PCR, and its TCRdb copy is limited to in-frame clones, with some not included. The profile shows about 56,000 clones, roughly 85% of them singletons. The sequences come from PBMCs, collected around atezolizumab (anti-PD-L1) treatment. These receptors came from a man between 65 and 85 years old with urothelial cancer. Each CDR3 is given with its conserved first and last residue. Each record gives: J gene, clone size, V gene, CDR3 protein. A clone size is listed for some rows: how often the clone was seen (once, few, many), or a class if it is expanded.

TRBJ2-7 - TRBV9 CASSPELAADYEQYF
TRBJ2-1 - TRBV5-4 CASSLLHTQSHNEQFF
TRBJ2-5 - TRBV15 CATSRGTSGSSGGETQYF
TRBJ1-2 - TRBV19 CASSITGLGYTF
TRBJ2-1 - TRBV21-1 CASSKVLTVSGTLTGTPGEQFF
TRBJ2-3 - TRBV5-6 CASSLSQVIGDTQYF
TRBJ2-3 - TRBV5-1 CASSLPSGSGDTQYF
TRBJ1-4 - TRBV7-2 CASSSGDRQKLFF
TRBJ1-2 few TRBV5-4 CASSLPGTGDGYTF
TRBJ1-1 - TRBV9 CASSVRGDTEAFF
TRBJ1-1 - TRBV5-1 CASSWGQGSNTEAFF
TRBJ2-7 - TRBV29-1 CSVGGGTISYEQYF
TRBJ1-1 few TRBV6-1 CASGGRGQDTEAFF
TRBJ2-3 - TRBV7-3 CASSELAGADTQYF
TRBJ2-7 - TRBV18 CASSPGQAGGGYEQYF
TRBJ2-7 - TRBV15 CATSRDPAGGEQYF
TRBJ1-4 - TRBV7-9 CASSPSGTVNEKLFF
TRBJ2-1 - TRBV2 CASKKDRGGYNEQFF
TRBJ2-1 few TRBV28 CASSLLDRGVYNEQFF
TRBJ2-5 - TRBV28 CASSLGGFRGETQYF
TRBJ2-3 - TRBV28 CASSLPPGTSGASTDTQYF
TRBJ1-1 - TRBV6-6 CASSLAGATEAFF
TRBJ2-3 - TRBV5-6 CASSLGWTGTDTQYF
TRBJ2-3 - TRBV6-1 CASSEAGGTSTDTQYF
TRBJ2-3 - TRBV5-4 CASSLQPSVRYAYF
TRBJ2-5 once TRBV4-2 CASSQDSGGQGLQETQYF
TRBJ1-2 - TRBV12-5 CASGSLDRGDGYTF
TRBJ1-4 - TRBV25-1 CASSEAGATNEKLFF
TRBJ2-7 - TRBV7-9 CASSLDQGLEYF
TRBJ1-1 few TRBV5-4 CASSLRDRGNTEAFF
TRBJ2-1 - TRBV6-6 CASKEYNEQFF
TRBJ2-4 - TRBV30 CAWSEKGLAKNIQYF
TRBJ2-7 - TRBV5-1 CASSSTSGYEQYF
TRBJ2-4 - TRBV25-1 CVSSSRTSGLAKNIQYF
TRBJ1-4 - TRBV2 CASSLDGGFNEKLFF
TRBJ2-7 - TRBV19 CASSRTSGPYEQYF